This passage covers 24 T cell receptor beta chains from one sample sequenced in a study of blood T cell repertoires in COVID-19. Method: immunoSEQ multiplex PCR; TCRdb's copy keeps in-frame clones and lacks some. Among fewer than 350,000 clones listed, approximately 90% were seen once. Sequenced: PBMCs or T cells enriched from blood (not recorded which). These receptor sequences come from a woman aged 40 to 49 who had recovered from COVID-19.

This chain uses TRBV13 with TRBJ1-6, with no clear D. Germline V CDR1 and CDR2: PRHDT, FYEKMQ (reference sequence). This CDR3 comprises 15 residues. With 0 bases removed from V and 4 bases from J, the gap between germline ends came to 7 bases. The CDR3, as DNA: TGTGCCAGCAGCTTAGGATTCCGTTATAATTCACCCCTCCACTTT. Its translation: CASSLGFRYNSPLHF.

The chain joins TRBV10-2 to TRBJ1-2; tentatively, D is TRBD1 (5 bases). The CDR3 is 14 residues long. Trimming shortened V by 8 bases and J by 4 bases, and 17 bases separated the two germline ends. Germline V gene lookup returns CDR1 WSHSY and CDR2 SAAADI. The CDR3 DNA follows: TGCGCCAGCCAACCCCCAGGGTTGCGCTATGGCTACACCTTC. The encoded protein is CASQPPGLRYGYTF.

The chain employs TRBV7-8 and TRBJ1-6, with 11 bases aligning to TRBD1. Germline-derived CDR1 and CDR2 are SGHVS and FQNEAQ. The V gene end was trimmed by 5 bases and the J gene end by 6 bases; junction bases not matched to a gene: 3. The CDR3 consists of 15 residues. The CDR3 coding sequence is TGTGCCAGCAGCCCTGGGACAGGGGGTAATTCACCCCTCCACTTT. This gives the protein CASSPGTGGNSPLHF.

The chain is built from TRBV29-1 and TRBJ1-1; D is unclear. The CDR3 is 15 amino acids. Germline assignment: CDR1 SQVTM and CDR2 ANQGSEA. The V and J ends lost 6 bases and 1 base respectively, with 18 bases between them. The CDR3 sequence is CSVSNSSARNTEAFF. In DNA form, the CDR3 reads TGCAGCGTCTCTAACTCCTCAGCGCGGAACACTGAAGCTTTCTTT.

V is TRBV15 and J is TRBJ1-5; D not resolved. This CDR3 spans 12 amino acids. V lost 7 bases and J 7 bases, leaving 11 bases between the germline ends. Germline CDR1 LNHNV, CDR2 YYDKDF (reference sequence). CDR3 in amino acids: CATTTGRQPQHF. The CDR3 DNA is TGTGCCACCACCACGGGAAGGCAGCCCCAGCATTTT.

The V gene is TRBV7-3, the J gene TRBJ2-3; TRBD2 agrees at 11 bases. V trimming: 2 bases; J trimming: 5 bases; junction bases outside the gene matches: 6. This CDR3 has 16 amino acids. Germline-derived CDR1 and CDR2 are SGHTA and FQGTGA. The CDR3 coding sequence is TGTGCCAGCAGCTTATCGCTAGCGGGGGGCGGAGATACGCAGTATTTT. Protein product: CASSLSLAGGGDTQYF.

V is TRBV28 and J is TRBJ1-2; 7 positions match TRBD1. CDR3 size: 13 residues. Germline V CDR1 and CDR2: MDHEN, SYDVKM. Losses at the gene ends were 2 bases for V and 7 bases for J; bases not matched to a gene: 4. CDR3 nucleotides: TGTGCCAGCAGTTTAGACAGGGAGGTTGGCTACACCTTC. Encoded protein: CASSLDREVGYTF.

V and J are TRBV27 and TRBJ2-6; D might be TRBD2 (6 bases). In germline, CDR1 is MNHEY, CDR2 SMNVEV (reference sequence). The germline V and J ends were trimmed by 4 bases and 0 bases, with 16 bases remaining between them. The CDR3 totals 18 residues. This CDR3 reads CASSSWGLSPSGANVLTF. The CDR3 coding sequence is TGTGCCAGCAGTTCCTGGGGACTGAGTCCCTCTGGGGCCAACGTCCTGACTTTC. The full variable domain, in which reference TRBV27 and TRBJ2-6 provide the parts outside the CDR3, is EAQVTQNPRYLITVTGKKLTVTCSQNMNHEYMSWYRQDPGLGLRQIYYSMNVEVTDKGDVPEGYKVSRKEKRNFPLILESPSPNQTSLYFCASSSWGLSPSGANVLTFGAGSRLTVL.

This chain connects TRBV12-3 or TRBV12-4 to TRBJ2-7; D remains unclear. With 2 bases removed from V and 2 bases from J, the gap between germline ends came to 7 bases. The CDR3 has 13 amino acids. In nucleotides, the CDR3 is TGTGCCAGCAGTTTATCCACTACCTACGAGCAGTACTTC. It translates to CASSLSTTYEQYF.

The CDR3 sequence: CASSLTYSGRVHEQFF. In DNA, the CDR3 is TGTGCCAGCAGCTTAACCTATAGCGGGAGGGTTCATGAGCAGTTCTTC. The rearrangement links TRBV7-2 to TRBJ2-1; 11 nucleotides line up with TRBD2. Unmatched junction bases numbered 8, after V lost 2 bases and J lost 8 bases. Per the germline V gene, CDR1 is SGHTA and CDR2 is FQGNSA. The CDR3 loop spans 16 amino acids.

A single count supports this clone. This rearrangement joins TRBV3-1 (or the pseudogene TRBV3-2) to TRBJ2-7; TRBD1 is a possible D gene (6 bases). Trimming left V 1 base short and J 7 bases short, with 17 bases between. Germline values: CDR1 LGHDT, CDR2 YNNKEL (reference sequence). The CDR3 covers 15 residues. CDR3 residues: CASSQGGPPSKEQYF. The CDR3 DNA reads TGTGCCAGCAGCCAAGGGGGGCCTCCTTCCAAGGAGCAGTACTTC.

The chain recombines TRBV6-8 with TRBJ1-5; no firm D call. The V gene's germline CDR1 is MNHGY and CDR2 SAAAGT. The length of the CDR3 is 15 residues. Trimming left V 7 bases short and J 2 bases short, with 15 bases between. CDR3 coding DNA: TGTGCCAGCATTCCCCAGGATAGTCGCAATCAGCCCCAGCATTTT. This gives the protein CASIPQDSRNQPQHF.

The J gene is TRBJ2-3, the V gene TRBV27, with TRBD1 matching 7 bases. CDR3 length equals 14 residues. V gave up 8 bases and J gave up 4 bases; unmatched junction bases: 9. The germline CDR1 and CDR2 sequences are MNHEY and SMNVEV (reference sequence). CDR3 region: CASRTAGGSDTQYF. The CDR3 DNA reads as TGTGCCAGCCGCACGGCAGGGGGATCAGATACGCAGTATTTT.

The chain uses TRBV5-1 and TRBJ2-7; perhaps TRBD1 as D (5 bases). Germline CDR1 SGHRS, CDR2 YFSETQ. There are 15 residues in the CDR3. V dropped 4 bases and J dropped 3 bases, with 17 bases sitting between them. DNA of the CDR3: TGCGCCAGCAGCCAACAACCGACAGTTAACTACGAGCAGTACTTC. Residues: CASSQQPTVNYEQYF.

CDR3 sequence: CASSIYSPGQPQHF. The CDR3 DNA sequence: TGTGCCAGTAGTATTTACAGCCCCGGTCAGCCCCAGCATTTT. The chain carries TRBV19 and TRBJ1-5; D is uncertain. The CDR3 has 14 residues. Per germline, CDR1 LNHDA and CDR2 SQIVND (reference sequence). V was trimmed by 3 bases and J by 6 bases, leaving 12 bases between them.

The gene calls are TRBV6-2 or TRBV6-3 and TRBJ1-6; weak D call: TRBD1 (5 bases). V lost 2 bases and J 5 bases, leaving 7 bases between the germline ends. CDR3 length: 14 amino acids. CDR1 and CDR2 from the germline V gene are MNHEY and SVGEGT. The CDR3 bases are TGTGCCAGCAGTTACAGGGGTAATAATTCACCCCTCCACTTT. Protein: CASSYRGNNSPLHF.

This chain links TRBV3-1 (or the pseudogene TRBV3-2) with TRBJ2-1, with 14 bases matching TRBD2. Per the germline V gene, CDR1 is LGHDT and CDR2 is YNNKEL (reference sequence). Germline trimming cut 6 bases from V and 6 bases from J; bases unmatched to any gene: 13. This CDR3 has 18 residues. CDR3 protein: CASSLEGLAGVALNEQFF. CDR3 coding DNA: TGTGCCAGCAGTCTAGAGGGACTAGCGGGAGTCGCCCTCAATGAGCAGTTCTTC.

The chain uses TRBV12-3 or TRBV12-4 and TRBJ1-2; D gene ambiguous. This CDR3 region has 10 residues. V lost 9 bases, J lost 5 bases, and 7 bases lay in between. The CDR3 sequence is CASPLYGYTF. The CDR3 coding sequence is TGTGCCAGTCCCCTATATGGCTACACCTTC.

The rearrangement uses TRBV7-6 and TRBJ1-6, with 12 nucleotides matching TRBD1. The CDR3 length is 15 residues. The ends lost 1 base at V and 8 bases at J; junction bases unmatched: 0. Germline lookup yields CDR1 SGHVS and CDR2 FNYEAQ. CDR3 bases: TGTGCCAGCAGCTTAGGGGACAGGGGGCATTCACCCCTCCACTTT. This gives the protein CASSLGDRGHSPLHF.

This chain uses TRBV28 with TRBJ2-5, with 11 positions matching TRBD1. Per germline, CDR1 MDHEN and CDR2 SYDVKM. The CDR3 contains 19 residues. Germline trimming cut 7 bases from V and 5 bases from J; bases unmatched to any gene: 21. The chain's CDR3 is CASTAGTLSRDRGWETQYF. DNA for the CDR3: TGTGCCAGCACCGCGGGGACACTCTCCCGGGACAGGGGGTGGGAGACCCAGTACTTC.

The rearrangement uses TRBV6-5 and TRBJ1-1, with unresolved D. The V gene's germline CDR1 is MNHEY and CDR2 SVGAGI. This CDR3 is built from 14 residues. V was trimmed by 10 bases and J by 5 bases, leaving 20 bases between them. CDR3 sequence reads: CATALPGSSTEAFF. In nucleotides, the CDR3 is TGTGCCACCGCATTACCGGGATCGTCGACTGAAGCTTTCTTT.

The chain couples TRBV20-1 to TRBJ2-3, with D possibly being TRBD2 (6 bases). Germline V gene data show CDR1 as DFQATT and CDR2 as SNEGSKA (reference sequence). The V and J ends lost 7 bases and 1 base respectively, with 12 bases between them. The CDR3 length is 13 residues. CDR3 bases: TGCAGTGGTAGTAGGGAGGGCACAGATACGCAGTATTTT. Translated: CSGSREGTDTQYF.

J is TRBJ2-7 and V is TRBV5-1; TRBD1 matches at 9 bases. V lost 3 bases and J lost 2; bases outside the gene matches: 0. The CDR3 totals 13 residues. Per germline, CDR1 SGHRS and CDR2 YFSETQ. For the CDR3, the DNA is TGCGCCAGCAGCTGGACAGGGGCCTACGAGCAGTACTTC. It codes for CASSWTGAYEQYF.

V usage is TRBV30 and J usage is TRBJ1-5, with unresolved D. The CDR3 is 12 residues long. Germline V CDR1 and CDR2: GTSNPN, SVGIG (reference sequence). V lost 0 bases to trimming and J lost 7 bases, with 7 bases between them. The CDR3 is CAWSVPGQPQHF. As DNA, the CDR3 is TGTGCCTGGAGTGTACCGGGGCAGCCCCAGCATTTT. The full variable domain, in which reference TRBV30 and TRBJ1-5 provide the parts outside the CDR3, is SQTIHQWPATLVQPVGSPLSLECTVEGTSNPNLYWYRQAAGRGLQLLFYSVGIGQISSEVPQNLSASRPQDRQFILSSKKLLLSDSGFYLCAWSVPGQPQHFGDGTRLSIL.